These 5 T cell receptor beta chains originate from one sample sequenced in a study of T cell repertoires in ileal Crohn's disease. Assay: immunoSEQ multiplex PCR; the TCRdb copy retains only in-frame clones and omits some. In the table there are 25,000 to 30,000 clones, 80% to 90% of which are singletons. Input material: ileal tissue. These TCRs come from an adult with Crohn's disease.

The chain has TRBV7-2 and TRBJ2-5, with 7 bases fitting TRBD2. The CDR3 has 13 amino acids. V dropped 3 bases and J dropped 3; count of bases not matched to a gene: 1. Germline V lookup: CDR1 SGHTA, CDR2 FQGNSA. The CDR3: CASSLGGKETQYF. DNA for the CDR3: TGTGCCAGCAGCTTGGGGGGGAAAGAGACCCAGTACTTC.

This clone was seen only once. CDR3 amino acids: CASSPPSTGGFNTEAFF. CDR3 bases: TGTGCCAGCTCACCACCGAGCACAGGGGGTTTTAACACTGAAGCTTTCTTT. The V and J genes are TRBV18 and TRBJ1-1, with 8 bases that match TRBD1. The CDR3 has 17 amino acids. V lost 0 bases and J lost 2; bases outside the gene matches: 8. Per the germline V gene, CDR1 is KGHSH and CDR2 is LQKENI.

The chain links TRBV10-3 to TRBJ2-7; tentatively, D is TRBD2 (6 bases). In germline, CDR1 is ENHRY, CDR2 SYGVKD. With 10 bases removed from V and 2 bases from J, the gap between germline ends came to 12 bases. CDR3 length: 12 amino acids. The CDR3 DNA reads TGTGCCAGGAGGGACCGTCCCTACGAGCAGTACTTC. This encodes CARRDRPYEQYF.

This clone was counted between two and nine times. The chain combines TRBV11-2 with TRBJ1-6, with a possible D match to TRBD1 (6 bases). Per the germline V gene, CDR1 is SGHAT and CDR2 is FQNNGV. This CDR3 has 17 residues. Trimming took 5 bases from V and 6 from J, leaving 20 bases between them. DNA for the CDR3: TGTGCCAGCAGCCCCAAAGGGGGTGGGGTTAGTAATTCACCCCTCCACTTT. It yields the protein CASSPKGGGVSNSPLHF. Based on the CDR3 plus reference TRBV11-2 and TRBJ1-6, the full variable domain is EAGVAQSPRYKIIEKRQSVAFWCNPISGHATLYWYQQILGQGPKLLIQFQNNGVVDDSQLPKDRFSAERLKGVDSTLKIQPAKLEDSAVYLCASSPKGGGVSNSPLHFGNGTRLTVT.

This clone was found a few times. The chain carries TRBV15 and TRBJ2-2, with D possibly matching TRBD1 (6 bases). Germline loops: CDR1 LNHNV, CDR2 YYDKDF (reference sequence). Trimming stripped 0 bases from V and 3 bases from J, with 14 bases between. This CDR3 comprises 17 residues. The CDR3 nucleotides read TGTGCCACCAGCAGAGATATCGCAGGGGCGGACACCGGGGAGCTGTTTTTT. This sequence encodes CATSRDIAGADTGELFF.